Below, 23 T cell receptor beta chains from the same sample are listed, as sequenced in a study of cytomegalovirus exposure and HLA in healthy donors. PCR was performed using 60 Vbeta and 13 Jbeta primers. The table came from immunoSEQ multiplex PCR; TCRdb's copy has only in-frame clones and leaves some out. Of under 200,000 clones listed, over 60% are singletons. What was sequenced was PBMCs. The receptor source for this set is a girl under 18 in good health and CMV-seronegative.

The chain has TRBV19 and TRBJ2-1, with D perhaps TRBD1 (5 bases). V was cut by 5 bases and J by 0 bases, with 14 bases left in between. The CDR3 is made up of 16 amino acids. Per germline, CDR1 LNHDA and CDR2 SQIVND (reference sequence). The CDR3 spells CASSPRQRSSYNEQFF. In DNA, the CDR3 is TGTGCCAGTAGTCCAAGACAGAGAAGCTCCTACAATGAGCAGTTCTTC.

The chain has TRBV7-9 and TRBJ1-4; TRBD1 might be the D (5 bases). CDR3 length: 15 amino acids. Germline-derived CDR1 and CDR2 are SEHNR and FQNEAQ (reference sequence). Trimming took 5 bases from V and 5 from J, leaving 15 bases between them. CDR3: CASSASLGGNEKLFF. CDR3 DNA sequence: TGTGCCAGCAGCGCAAGTCTGGGGGGAAATGAAAAACTGTTTTTT.

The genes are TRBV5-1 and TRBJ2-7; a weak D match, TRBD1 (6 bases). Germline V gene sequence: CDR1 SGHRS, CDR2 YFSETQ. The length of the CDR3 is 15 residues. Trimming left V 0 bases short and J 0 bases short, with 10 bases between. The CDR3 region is CASSLGGPSSYEQYF. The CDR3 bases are TGCGCCAGCAGCTTGGGGGGGCCAAGCTCCTACGAGCAGTACTTC.

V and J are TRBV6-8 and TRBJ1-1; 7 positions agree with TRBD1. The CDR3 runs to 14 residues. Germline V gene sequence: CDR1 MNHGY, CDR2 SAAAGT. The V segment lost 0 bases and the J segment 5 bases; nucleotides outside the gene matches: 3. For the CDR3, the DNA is TGTGCCAGCAGTTACTCGACAGGGCGGACTGAAGCTTTCTTT. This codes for CASSYSTGRTEAFF.

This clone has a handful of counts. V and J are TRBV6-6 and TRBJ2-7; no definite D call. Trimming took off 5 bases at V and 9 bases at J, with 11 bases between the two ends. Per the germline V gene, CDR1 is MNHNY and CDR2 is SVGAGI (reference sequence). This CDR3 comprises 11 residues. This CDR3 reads CASSTGRGQYF. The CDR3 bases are TGTGCCAGCAGTACGGGTCGCGGGCAGTACTTC.

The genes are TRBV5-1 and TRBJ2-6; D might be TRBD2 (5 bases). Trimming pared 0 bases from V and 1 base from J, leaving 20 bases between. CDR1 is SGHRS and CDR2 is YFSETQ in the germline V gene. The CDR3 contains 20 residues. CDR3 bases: TGCGCCAGCAGCTTGGAATATGCCGGGATGAGTTTATCTGGGGCCAACGTCCTGACTTTC. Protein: CASSLEYAGMSLSGANVLTF.

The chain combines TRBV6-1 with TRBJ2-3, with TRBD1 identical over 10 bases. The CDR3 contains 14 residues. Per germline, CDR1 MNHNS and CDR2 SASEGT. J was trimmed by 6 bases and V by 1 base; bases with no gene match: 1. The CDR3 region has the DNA TGTGCCAGCAGTGAAGGGGGACAGGGGGATACGCAGTATTTT. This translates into CASSEGGQGDTQYF.

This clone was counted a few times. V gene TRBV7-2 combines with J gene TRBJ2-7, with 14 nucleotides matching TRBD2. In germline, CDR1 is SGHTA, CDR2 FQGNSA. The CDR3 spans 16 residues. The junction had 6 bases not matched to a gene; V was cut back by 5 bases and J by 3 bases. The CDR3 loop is CASSMTSGGASYEQYF. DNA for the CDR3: TGTGCCAGCAGCATGACTAGCGGGGGGGCTAGCTACGAGCAGTACTTC.

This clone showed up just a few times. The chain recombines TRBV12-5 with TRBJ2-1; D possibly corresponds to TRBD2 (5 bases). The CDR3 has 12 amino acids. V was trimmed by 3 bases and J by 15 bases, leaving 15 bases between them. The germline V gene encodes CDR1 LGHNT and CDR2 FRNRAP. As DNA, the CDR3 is TGTGCTAGTGGTTTCGTCGAGCGGCTAGCGTTCTTC. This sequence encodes CASGFVERLAFF.

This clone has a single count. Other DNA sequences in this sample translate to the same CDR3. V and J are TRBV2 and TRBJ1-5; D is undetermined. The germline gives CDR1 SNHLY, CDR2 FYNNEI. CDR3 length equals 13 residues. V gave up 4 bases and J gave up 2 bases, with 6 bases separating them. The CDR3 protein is CASSGQGNQPQHF. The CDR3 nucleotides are TGTGCCAGCAGTGGGCAGGGCAATCAGCCCCAGCATTTT.

This CDR3 is CASSYKNIQYF. In DNA form, the CDR3 reads TGTGCCAGCAGTTACAAAAACATTCAGTACTTC. The chain couples TRBV25-1 to TRBJ2-4, with unresolved D. The CDR3 extends over 11 amino acids. Germline V gene data show CDR1 as MGHDK and CDR2 as SYGVNS. The V end was cut by 5 bases, the J end by 3 bases, with 2 bases between. Looking up the rest from reference TRBV25-1 and TRBJ2-4 gives the full variable domain: EADIYQTPRYLVIGTGKKITLECSQTMGHDKMYWYQQDPGMELHLIHYSYGVNSTEKGDLSSESTVSRIRTEHFPLTLESARPSHTSQYLCASSYKNIQYFGAGTRLSVL.

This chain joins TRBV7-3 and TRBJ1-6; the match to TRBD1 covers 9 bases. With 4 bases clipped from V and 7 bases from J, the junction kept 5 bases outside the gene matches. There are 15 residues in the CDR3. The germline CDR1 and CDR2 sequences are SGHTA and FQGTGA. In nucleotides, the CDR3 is TGTGCCAGCAGCTCTACAGGGGGCAAAAATTCACCCCTCCACTTT. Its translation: CASSSTGGKNSPLHF. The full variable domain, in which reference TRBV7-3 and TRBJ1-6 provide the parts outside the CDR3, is GAGVSQTPSNKVTEKGKYVELRCDPISGHTALYWYRQSLGQGPEFLIYFQGTGAADDSGLPNDRFFAVRPEGSVSTLKIQRTERGDSAVYLCASSSTGGKNSPLHFGNGTRLTVT.

This chain's CDR3 is CASSQEGRGGLLETQYF. The CDR3 DNA sequence: TGTGCCAGCAGCCAAGAAGGCCGGGGGGGCCTTTTGGAGACCCAGTACTTC. The rearrangement uses TRBV4-2 and TRBJ2-5, with 8 bases identical to TRBD2. CDR1 is LGHNA and CDR2 is YNFKEQ in the germline V gene. V dropped 0 bases and J dropped 5; count of bases not matched to a gene: 11. The CDR3 is 17 residues long.

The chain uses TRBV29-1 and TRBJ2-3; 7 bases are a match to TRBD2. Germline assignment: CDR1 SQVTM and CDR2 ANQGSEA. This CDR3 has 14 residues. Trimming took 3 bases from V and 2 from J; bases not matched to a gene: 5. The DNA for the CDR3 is TGCAGCGTTGATAGCGGGCCCAACACAGATACGCAGTATTTT. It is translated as CSVDSGPNTDTQYF.

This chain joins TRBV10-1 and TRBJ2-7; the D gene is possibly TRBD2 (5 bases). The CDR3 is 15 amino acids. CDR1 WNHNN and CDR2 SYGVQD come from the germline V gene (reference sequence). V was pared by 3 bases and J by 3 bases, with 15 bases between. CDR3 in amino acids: CASSDIRGGRYEQYF. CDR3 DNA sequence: TGCGCCAGCAGTGATATCCGAGGAGGACGCTACGAGCAGTACTTC.

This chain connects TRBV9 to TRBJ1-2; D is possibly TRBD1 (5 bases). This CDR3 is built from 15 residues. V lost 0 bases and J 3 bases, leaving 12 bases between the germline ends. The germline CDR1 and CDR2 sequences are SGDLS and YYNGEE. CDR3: CASSVGPGGDYGYTF. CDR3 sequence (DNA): TGTGCCAGCAGCGTAGGACCGGGAGGGGACTATGGCTACACCTTC.

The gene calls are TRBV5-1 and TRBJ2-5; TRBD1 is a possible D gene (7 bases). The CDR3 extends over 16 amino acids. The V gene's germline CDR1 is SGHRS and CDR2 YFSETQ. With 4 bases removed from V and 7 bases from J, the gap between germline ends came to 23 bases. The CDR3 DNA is TGCGCCAGCAGCCAGATATCGGGGGACAGTGGAAGGACCCAGTACTTC. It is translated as CASSQISGDSGRTQYF. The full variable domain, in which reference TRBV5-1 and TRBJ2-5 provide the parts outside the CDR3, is KAGVTQTPRYLIKTRGQQVTLSCSPISGHRSVSWYQQTPGQGLQFLFEYFSETQRNKGNFPGRFSGRQFSNSRSEMNVSTLELGDSALYLCASSQISGDSGRTQYFGPGTRLLVL.

CDR3 bases: TGCGCCAGCAGTTCCGGGACAGCACAAGAGACCCAGTACTTC. Translated, it gives CASSSGTAQETQYF. The J gene is TRBJ2-5, the V gene TRBV5-1, with TRBD1 identical over 7 bases. Germline V lookup: CDR1 SGHRS, CDR2 YFSETQ. The CDR3 extends over 14 amino acids. The junction had 6 bases not matched to a gene; V was cut back by 5 bases and J by 2 bases. Variable domain in full (rest from reference TRBV5-1 and TRBJ2-5): KAGVTQTPRYLIKTRGQQVTLSCSPISGHRSVSWYQQTPGQGLQFLFEYFSETQRNKGNFPGRFSGRQFSNSRSEMNVSTLELGDSALYLCASSSGTAQETQYFGPGTRLLVL.

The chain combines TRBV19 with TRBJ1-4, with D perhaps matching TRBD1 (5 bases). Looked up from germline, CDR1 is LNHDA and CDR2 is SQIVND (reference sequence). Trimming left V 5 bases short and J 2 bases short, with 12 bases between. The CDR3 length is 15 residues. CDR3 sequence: CASSQYRGTNEKLFF. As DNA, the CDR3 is TGTGCCAGTAGTCAGTACCGGGGGACTAATGAAAAACTGTTTTTT. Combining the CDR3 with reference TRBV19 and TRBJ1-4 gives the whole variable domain DGGITQSPKYLFRKEGQNVTLSCEQNLNHDAMYWYRQDPGQGLRLIYYSQIVNDFQKGDIAEGYSVSREKKESFPLTVTSAQKNPTAFYLCASSQYRGTNEKLFFGSGTQLSVL.

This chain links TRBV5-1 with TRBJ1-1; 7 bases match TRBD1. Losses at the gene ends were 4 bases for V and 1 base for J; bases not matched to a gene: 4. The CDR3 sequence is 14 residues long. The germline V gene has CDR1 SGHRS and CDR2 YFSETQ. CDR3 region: CASSRGQSNTEAFF. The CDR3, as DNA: TGCGCCAGCAGCCGGGGACAGTCGAACACTGAAGCTTTCTTT.

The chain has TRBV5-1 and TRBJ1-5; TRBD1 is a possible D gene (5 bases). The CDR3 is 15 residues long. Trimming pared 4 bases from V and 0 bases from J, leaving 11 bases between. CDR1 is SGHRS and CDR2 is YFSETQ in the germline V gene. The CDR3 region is CASSPGGTSNQPQHF. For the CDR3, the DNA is TGCGCCAGCAGCCCCGGAGGGACTAGCAATCAGCCCCAGCATTTT. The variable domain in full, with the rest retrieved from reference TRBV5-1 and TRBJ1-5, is KAGVTQTPRYLIKTRGQQVTLSCSPISGHRSVSWYQQTPGQGLQFLFEYFSETQRNKGNFPGRFSGRQFSNSRSEMNVSTLELGDSALYLCASSPGGTSNQPQHFGDGTRLSIL.

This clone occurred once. For the CDR3, the DNA is TGTGCCATCTCCGGGGACAGTCCTTATCAGCCCCAGCATTTT. This translates into CAISGDSPYQPQHF. The chain uses TRBV10-3 and TRBJ1-5; 7 positions agree with TRBD1. Trimming took 8 bases from V and 5 from J; bases not matched to a gene: 9. The CDR3 contains 14 residues. The germline V gene has CDR1 ENHRY and CDR2 SYGVKD.

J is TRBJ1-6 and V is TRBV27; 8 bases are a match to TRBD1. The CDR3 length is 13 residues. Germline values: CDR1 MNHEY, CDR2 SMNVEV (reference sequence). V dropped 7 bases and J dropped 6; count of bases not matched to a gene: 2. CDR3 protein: CASTRGPNSPLHF. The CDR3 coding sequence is TGTGCCAGCACCAGGGGGCCTAATTCACCCCTCCACTTT.